Listed below are T cell receptor beta chains from one sample, sequenced in a study of T cell responses to AZD1222 COVID-19 vaccine. TCRdb's copy holds only in-frame clones and misses some; the assay was immunoSEQ multiplex PCR. Here the sample spans 100,000 to 150,000 clones, 92% being singletons. The specimen was peripheral blood, collected 28 days after the second AZD1222 dose. These TCRs come from an adult who received the AZD1222 COVID-19 vaccine. Both conserved end residues are part of each CDR3. Fields, in order: clone size, J gene, D gene, V gene, CDR3 protein, CDR3 DNA. D genes are given only for firm matches. Clone size is not always given. Where it is, it says once, few, many or a class for expanded clones.

. TRBJ2-7 TRBD2 TRBV28 CASRPPGLAGSGYEQYF TGTGCCAGCAGGCCCCCGGGACTAGCGGGTTCTGGCTACGAGCAGTACTTC
once TRBJ2-3 . TRBV2 CASSEVPRLGAQYF TGTGCCAGCAGTGAGGTCCCGCGGTTGGGGGCGCAGTATTTT
. TRBJ2-5 . TRBV6-5 CASSFRGTQYF TGTGCCAGCAGTTTTCGAGGGACCCAGTACTTC
. TRBJ2-7 . TRBV30 CAWSSSAGTPKIYEQYF TGTGCCTGGAGCTCTTCGGCAGGGACTCCCAAGATTTACGAGCAGTACTTC
. TRBJ2-7 . TRBV18 CASSPGVDEQYF TGTGCCAGCTCACCTGGGGTTGACGAGCAGTACTTC
. TRBJ2-2 TRBD2 TRBV9 CASSLPRGRANTGELFF TGTGCCAGCAGCCTACCCCGCGGGAGGGCCAACACCGGGGAGCTGTTTTTT
. TRBJ2-5 TRBD2 TRBV24-1 CATSTRLAGGGGQETQYF TGTGCCACCAGTACTCGACTAGCGGGAGGGGGAGGGCAAGAGACCCAGTACTTC
few TRBJ2-7 . TRBV29-1 CSAGTAPLEQYF TGCAGCGCCGGGACTGCCCCTTTGGAGCAGTACTTC
. TRBJ2-1 TRBD2 TRBV9 CASSVGTSVNEQFF TGTGCCAGCAGCGTAGGGACTAGCGTGAATGAGCAGTTCTTC
. TRBJ2-1 TRBD1 TRBV7-2 CASSLERVWTGGNEQFF TGTGCCAGCAGCTTAGAGAGGGTCTGGACAGGGGGGAATGAGCAGTTCTTC
. TRBJ2-3 TRBD2 TRBV4-3 CASSQGTRGGTDTQYF TGCGCCAGCAGCCAAGGGACTAGAGGGGGCACAGATACGCAGTATTTT
. TRBJ2-1 . TRBV28 CASSTVKVSNEQFF TGTGCCAGCAGTACGGTTAAGGTATCGAATGAGCAGTTCTTC
. TRBJ2-7 TRBD1 TRBV11-2 CASTPGDLDRGYEQYF TGTGCCAGCACCCCAGGGGACCTGGACAGGGGCTACGAGCAGTACTTC
. TRBJ2-7 TRBD2 TRBV7-6 CASSSSGGGEQYF TGTGCCAGCAGTTCCAGCGGGGGAGGCGAGCAGTACTTC
. TRBJ1-2 . TRBV7-9 CASSLGADLYGYTF TGTGCCAGCAGCTTAGGGGCAGACCTCTATGGCTACACCTTC
. TRBJ2-3 . TRBV7-2 CASRFRWGTDTQYF TGTGCCAGCAGATTTAGGTGGGGCACAGATACGCAGTATTTT
. TRBJ2-7 . TRBV4-3 CASSPGEQYF TGCGCCAGCAGCCCGGGGGAGCAGTACTTC
. TRBJ1-6 . TRBV19 CASSMSAGDTSPLHF TGTGCCAGTAGTATGTCGGCAGGAGATACTTCACCCCTCCACTTT
. TRBJ2-5 . TRBV12-1 CASSMGRSQETQYF TGTGCCAGCAGCATGGGACGTAGCCAAGAGACCCAGTACTTC
once TRBJ2-3 . TRBV19 CASNVASTDTQYF TGTGCCAGTAACGTGGCTAGCACAGATACGCAGTATTTT
. TRBJ2-3 . TRBV6-4 CASSDSADRTDTQYF TGTGCCAGCAGTGACTCGGCCGACAGGACAGATACGCAGTATTTT
. TRBJ2-7 . TRBV20-1 CSARNYEQYF TGCAGTGCTCGCAACTACGAGCAGTACTTC
. TRBJ2-5 . TRBV6-1 CASSSQGQETQYF TGTGCCAGCAGCTCACAGGGCCAAGAGACCCAGTACTTC
. TRBJ1-1 . TRBV4-2 CASSQDPVGPNTEAFF TGTGCCAGCAGCCAAGATCCCGTCGGGCCGAACACTGAAGCTTTCTTT
. TRBJ1-4 TRBD1 TRBV29-1 CSAAGTGDEKLFF TGCAGCGCAGCCGGGACAGGGGATGAAAAACTGTTTTTT
. TRBJ1-1 . TRBV27 CASSLRGHTEAFF TGTGCCAGCAGTTTACGGGGTCACACTGAAGCTTTCTTT
. TRBJ2-7 . TRBV7-9 CASSATYEQYF TGTGCCAGCAGCGCTACCTACGAGCAGTACTTC
once TRBJ1-5 . TRBV27 CASSLGNQPQHF TGTGCCAGCAGTTTGGGCAATCAGCCCCAGCATTTT
. TRBJ1-6 . TRBV18 CASSPRTDPTNSPLHF TGTGCCAGCTCACCAAGGACCGACCCCACTAATTCACCCCTCCACTTT